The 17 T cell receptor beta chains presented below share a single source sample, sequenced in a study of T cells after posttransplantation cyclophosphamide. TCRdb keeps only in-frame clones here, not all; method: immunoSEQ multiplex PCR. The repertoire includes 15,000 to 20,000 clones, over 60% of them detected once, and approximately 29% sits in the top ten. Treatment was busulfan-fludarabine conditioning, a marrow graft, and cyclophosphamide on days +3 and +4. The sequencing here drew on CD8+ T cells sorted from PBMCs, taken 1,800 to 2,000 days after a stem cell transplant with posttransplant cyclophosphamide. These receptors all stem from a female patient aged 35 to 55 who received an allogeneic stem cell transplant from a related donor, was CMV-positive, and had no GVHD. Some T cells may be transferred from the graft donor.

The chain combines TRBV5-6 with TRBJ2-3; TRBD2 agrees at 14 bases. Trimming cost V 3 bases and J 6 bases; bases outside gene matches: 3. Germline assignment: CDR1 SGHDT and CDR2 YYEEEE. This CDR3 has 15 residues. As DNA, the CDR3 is TGTGCCAGCAGCTGGACTAGCGGGGGGACGGATACGCAGTATTTT. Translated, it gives CASSWTSGGTDTQYF.

In nucleotides, the CDR3 is TGCGCCAACGGAGGAAATACGCAGTATTTT. Amino acids: CANGGNTQYF. The gene calls are TRBV23-1 and TRBJ2-3; a weak D match, TRBD2 (5 bases). TRBV23-1 is an ORF; its function is uncertain. The V and J ends lost 10 bases and 7 bases respectively, with 9 bases between them. This CDR3 comprises 10 residues.

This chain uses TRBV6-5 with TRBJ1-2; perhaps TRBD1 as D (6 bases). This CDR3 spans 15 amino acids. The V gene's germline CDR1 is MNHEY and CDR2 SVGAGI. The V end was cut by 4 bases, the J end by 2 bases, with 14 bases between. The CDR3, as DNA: TGTGCCAGCAGTTCCTTACAGGGAAGGAACTATGGCTACACCTTC. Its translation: CASSSLQGRNYGYTF.

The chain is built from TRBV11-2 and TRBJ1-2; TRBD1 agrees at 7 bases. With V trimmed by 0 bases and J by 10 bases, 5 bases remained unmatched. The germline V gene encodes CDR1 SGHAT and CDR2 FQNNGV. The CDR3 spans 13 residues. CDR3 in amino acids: CASSLDYRGPYTF. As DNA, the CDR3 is TGTGCCAGCAGCTTAGACTACAGGGGACCCTACACCTTC.

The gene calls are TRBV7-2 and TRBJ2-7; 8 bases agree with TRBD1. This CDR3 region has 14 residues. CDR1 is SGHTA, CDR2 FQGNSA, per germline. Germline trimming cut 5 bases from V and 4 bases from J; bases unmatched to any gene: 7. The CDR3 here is CASSQGQVGYEQYF. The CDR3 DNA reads TGTGCCAGCAGCCAGGGACAGGTTGGGTACGAGCAGTACTTC. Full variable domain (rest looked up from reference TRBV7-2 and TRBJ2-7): GAGVSQSPSNKVTEKGKDVELRCDPISGHTALYWYRQSLGQGLEFLIYFQGNSAPDKSGLPSDRFSAERTGGSVSTLTIQRTQQEDSAVYLCASSQGQVGYEQYFGPGTRLTVT.

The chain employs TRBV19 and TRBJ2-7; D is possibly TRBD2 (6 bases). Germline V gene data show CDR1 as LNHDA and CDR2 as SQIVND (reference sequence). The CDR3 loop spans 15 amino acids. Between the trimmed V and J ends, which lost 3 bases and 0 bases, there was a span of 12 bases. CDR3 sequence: CASSIGGSYSYEQYF. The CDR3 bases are TGTGCCAGTAGTATTGGGGGGTCCTACTCCTACGAGCAGTACTTC.

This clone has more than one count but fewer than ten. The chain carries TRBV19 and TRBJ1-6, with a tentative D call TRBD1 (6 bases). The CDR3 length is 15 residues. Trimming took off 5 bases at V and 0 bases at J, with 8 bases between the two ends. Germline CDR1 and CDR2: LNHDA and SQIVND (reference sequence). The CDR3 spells CASSQDSSYNSPLHF. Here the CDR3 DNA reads TGTGCCAGTAGTCAGGACAGCTCCTATAATTCACCCCTCCACTTT.

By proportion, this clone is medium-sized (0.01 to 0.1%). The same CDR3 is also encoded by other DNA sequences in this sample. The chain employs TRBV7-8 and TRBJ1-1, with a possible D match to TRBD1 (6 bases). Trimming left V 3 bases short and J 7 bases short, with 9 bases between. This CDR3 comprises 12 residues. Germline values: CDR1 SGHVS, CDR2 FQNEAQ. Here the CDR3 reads CASSLADSEAFF. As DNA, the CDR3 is TGTGCCAGCAGCTTGGCGGACAGTGAAGCTTTCTTT.

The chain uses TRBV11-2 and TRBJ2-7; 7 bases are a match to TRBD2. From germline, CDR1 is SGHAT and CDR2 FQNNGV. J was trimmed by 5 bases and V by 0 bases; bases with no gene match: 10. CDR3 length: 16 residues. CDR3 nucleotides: TGTGCCAGCAGCTTAGACACGACTAGCCAGTCCCACGAGCAGTACTTC. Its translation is CASSLDTTSQSHEQYF.

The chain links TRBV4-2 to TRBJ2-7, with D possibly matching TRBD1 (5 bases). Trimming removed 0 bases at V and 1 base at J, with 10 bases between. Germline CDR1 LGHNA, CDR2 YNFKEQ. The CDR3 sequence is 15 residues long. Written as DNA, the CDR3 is TGTGCCAGCAGCCAAGATTTGCAGGGTTCCTACGAGCAGTACTTC. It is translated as CASSQDLQGSYEQYF.

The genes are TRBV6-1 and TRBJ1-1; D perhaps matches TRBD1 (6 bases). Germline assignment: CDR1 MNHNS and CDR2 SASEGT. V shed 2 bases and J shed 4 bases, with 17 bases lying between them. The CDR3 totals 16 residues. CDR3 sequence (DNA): TGTGCCAGCAGTGAAATGGTAGGGGGGGAAGGCACTGAAGCTTTCTTT. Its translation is CASSEMVGGEGTEAFF.

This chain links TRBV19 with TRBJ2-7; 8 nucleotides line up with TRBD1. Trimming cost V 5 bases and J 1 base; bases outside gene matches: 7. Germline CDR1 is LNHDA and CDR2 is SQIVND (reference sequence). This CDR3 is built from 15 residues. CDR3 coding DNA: TGTGCCAGTAGTTTTGGACAGGGAGGTTCCTACGAGCAGTACTTC. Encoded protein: CASSFGQGGSYEQYF.

The CDR3 loop reads CASSQITGGQPQHF. Here the CDR3 DNA reads TGCGCCAGCAGCCAAATCACAGGGGGTCAGCCCCAGCATTTT. The chain is built from TRBV4-1 and TRBJ1-5; TRBD1 agrees at 8 bases. With 2 bases clipped from V and 6 bases from J, the junction kept 3 bases outside the gene matches. CDR1 is MGHRA, CDR2 YSYEKL, per germline. This CDR3 is built from 14 residues.

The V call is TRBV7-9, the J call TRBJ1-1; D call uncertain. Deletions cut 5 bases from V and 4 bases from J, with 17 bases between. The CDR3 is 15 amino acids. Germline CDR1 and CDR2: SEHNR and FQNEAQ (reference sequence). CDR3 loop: CASSISEGVATEAFF. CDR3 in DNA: TGTGCCAGCAGCATTTCCGAGGGTGTAGCCACTGAAGCTTTCTTT.

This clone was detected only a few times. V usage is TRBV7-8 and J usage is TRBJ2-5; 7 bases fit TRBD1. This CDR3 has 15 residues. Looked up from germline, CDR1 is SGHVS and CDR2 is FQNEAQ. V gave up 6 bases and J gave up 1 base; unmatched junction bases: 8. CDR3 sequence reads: CASRSRAGGQETQYF. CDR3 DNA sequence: TGTGCCAGCAGATCTAGGGCAGGGGGCCAAGAGACCCAGTACTTC.

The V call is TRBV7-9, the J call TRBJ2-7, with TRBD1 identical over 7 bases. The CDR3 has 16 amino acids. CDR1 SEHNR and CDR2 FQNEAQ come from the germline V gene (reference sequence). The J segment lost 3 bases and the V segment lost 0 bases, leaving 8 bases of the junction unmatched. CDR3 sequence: CASSLALGQPIYEQYF. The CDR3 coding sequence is TGTGCCAGCAGCTTAGCCCTGGGACAGCCGATCTACGAGCAGTACTTC.

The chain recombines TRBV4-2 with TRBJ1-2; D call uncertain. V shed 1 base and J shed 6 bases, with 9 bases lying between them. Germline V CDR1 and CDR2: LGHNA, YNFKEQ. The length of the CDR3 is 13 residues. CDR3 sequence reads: CASSQAGLDGYTF. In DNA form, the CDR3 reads TGTGCCAGCAGCCAAGCGGGGTTAGATGGCTACACCTTC.